The 6 T cell receptor beta chains below come from one sample, sequenced in a study of T cells in Graves' hyperthyroidism and ophthalmopathy. It was RNA transcripts that yielded the amplified TCR beta CDR3 regions. TCR CDR3 underwent first-round RT-PCR with the HTBI primer set. TCRdb independently ran MiXCR on the multiplex PCR reads; one entry per CDR3 protein. This sample yields hundreds of thousands of distinct CDR3 sequences, of which under 25% are seen a single time; about 49% belongs to the top ten. Sequencing was performed on blood. The receptors here all came from a woman in her seventies with Graves' ophthalmopathy.

The table lists this clonotype with many counts. The chain employs TRBV11-1 and TRBJ1-5; D unresolved. V lost 2 bases and J lost 4, with 9 bases in between. The CDR3 consists of 14 residues. CDR1 is SGHAT and CDR2 is FQDESV in the germline V gene (reference sequence). In DNA form, the CDR3 reads TGTGCCAGCAGCTTATCGTCTCCGAATCAGCCCCAGCATTTT. Translating it yields CASSLSSPNQPQHF.

This clonotype appeared many times. The V call is TRBV12-3 or TRBV12-4, the J call TRBJ2-7, with TRBD1 matching over 7 bases. The CDR3 covers 13 residues. Trimming cost V 7 bases and J 2 bases; bases outside gene matches: 5. CDR3 in amino acids: CASTTTGTYEQYF. The CDR3 nucleotides are TGTGCCAGCACCACGACAGGGACCTACGAGCAGTACTTC.

V usage is TRBV7-9 and J usage is TRBJ1-1; no clear D. The CDR3 has 13 residues. Germline assignment: CDR1 SEHNR and CDR2 FQNEAQ (reference sequence). Between the trimmed V and J ends, which lost 10 bases and 1 base, there was a span of 13 bases. The CDR3, as DNA: TGTGCCACAGAACTAAAGGGGAACACTGAAGCTTTCTTT. Translation: CATELKGNTEAFF.

The sample holds a few counts of this clonotype. The gene calls are TRBV28 and TRBJ2-1, with 7 positions matching TRBD2. The CDR3 consists of 13 residues. CDR1 and CDR2 from the germline V gene are MDHEN and SYDVKM. The V and J ends lost 6 bases and 3 bases, in that order; junction bases with no gene match: 2. The CDR3 sequence: CASRGRDYNEQFF. For the CDR3, the DNA is TGTGCCAGCAGGGGGAGGGACTACAATGAGCAGTTCTTC.

This clonotype was counted many times. The gene calls are TRBV11-2 and TRBJ1-1; D unclear. The V and J ends lost 7 bases and 1 base respectively, with 10 bases between them. This CDR3 contains 13 residues. The germline gives CDR1 SGHAT, CDR2 FQNNGV. The CDR3 reads CASTKNGNTEAFF. The CDR3, as DNA: TGTGCCAGCACCAAGAATGGGAACACTGAAGCTTTCTTT.

This clonotype was detected many times. The V and J genes are TRBV11-2 and TRBJ2-3, with D perhaps TRBD2 (6 bases). Per germline, CDR1 SGHAT and CDR2 FQNNGV. The CDR3 runs 16 residues. The V end was cut by 4 bases, the J end by 6 bases, with 20 bases between. In nucleotides, the CDR3 is TGTGCCAGCAGCTCAAACCACCGGGGAGGTTCTGATACGCAGTATTTT. Amino acids: CASSSNHRGGSDTQYF.